This TCR beta chain appears in the sequencing data of a study of OX40 agonist ivuxolimab in advanced cancers. At baseline, cycle 4 day 1, and cycle 7 day 1, blood was sampled. Concerning this clone itself: Antigen specificity is unknown.

Study-wide results and limits: Researchers did not determine the expanded peripheral T cells' antigen specificity.

This table comes from immunoSEQ multiplex PCR, and its TCRdb copy is limited to in-frame clones, with some not included. There are tens of thousands of clones in the sample; 90% occur only once, and less than 0.35% lies in the top ten. The CDR3 has 13 amino acids. The germline V and J ends were trimmed by 8 bases and 2 bases, with 10 bases remaining between them. Germline-derived CDR1 and CDR2 are SEHNR and FQNEAQ (reference sequence). The J gene is TRBJ1-5, the V gene TRBV7-9, with D tentatively TRBD1 (6 bases). This clonotype was obtained from an adult with an advanced solid tumor such as melanoma, head and neck, liver or kidney cancer. Sample: CD4+ or CD8+ T cells sorted from blood, taken in a trial of the OX40 agonist ivuxolimab. In nucleotides, the CDR3 is TGTGCCAGCGGCAGGGGTGGCAATCAGCCCCAGCATTTT. Translated, it gives CASGRGGNQPQHF.